One and the same sample provided the 13 T cell receptor beta chains below, sequenced in a study of control samples from healthy donors and cancer patients. Profiled with immunoSEQ multiplex PCR; TCRdb holds only in-frame clones, not every one. There are 110,000 to 150,000 clones in the sample; about 94% occur only once, and 12% to 15% lies in the top ten. The sequenced material came from PBMCs. These receptors were collected from a man between 60 and 70 years old with colorectal cancer.

The chain is built from TRBV9 and TRBJ1-2; TRBD1 might be the D (6 bases). The length of the CDR3 is 15 residues. Germline values: CDR1 SGDLS, CDR2 YYNGEE. Deletions cut 0 bases from V and 3 bases from J, with 12 bases between. The CDR3 bases are TGTGCCAGCAGCGTAGCAAACAGGGCTGACTATGGCTACACCTTC. Amino acid sequence: CASSVANRADYGYTF.

This clone has a single count. This sample also contains other DNA sequences that code for the same CDR3. The chain uses TRBV12-3 or TRBV12-4 and TRBJ2-5, with TRBD2 matching 8 bases. V was clipped by 3 bases and J by 5 bases; unmatched bases: 2. The CDR3 contains 13 residues. The CDR3 region is CASSFRGGETQYF. The DNA for the CDR3 is TGTGCCAGCAGTTTCCGGGGGGGGGAGACCCAGTACTTC.

The chain couples TRBV5-1 to TRBJ2-7, with D maybe TRBD1 (6 bases). The germline CDR1 and CDR2 sequences are SGHRS and YFSETQ. CDR3 size: 15 residues. V was cut by 3 bases and J by 3 bases, with 16 bases left in between. In nucleotides, the CDR3 is TGCGCCAGCAGCTCGGGCCGGGACACCTTCTACGAGCAGTACTTC. It specifies CASSSGRDTFYEQYF.

This clone was found once. This chain links TRBV2 with TRBJ2-5; D is ambiguous. CDR3 length equals 11 residues. Germline assignment: CDR1 SNHLY and CDR2 FYNNEI. The V and J ends lost 5 bases and 8 bases respectively, with 9 bases between them. The CDR3: CASSLKRTQYF. The CDR3 DNA reads as TGTGCCAGCAGTTTGAAGAGAACCCAGTACTTC.

This clone was counted once. The chain couples TRBV27 to TRBJ2-2, with 14 bases that match TRBD2. V was clipped by 9 bases and J by 5 bases; unmatched bases: 2. This CDR3 is built from 14 residues. Germline V gene lookup returns CDR1 MNHEY and CDR2 SMNVEV (reference sequence). CDR3 coding DNA: TGTGCCAGTAGACTAGCGGGGGGGACCGGGGAGCTGTTTTTT. It yields the protein CASRLAGGTGELFF.

The V gene is TRBV2, the J gene TRBJ2-5, with 7 bases that match TRBD1. Trimming at V came to 3 bases and at J to 5 bases, leaving 6 bases not matched to a gene. The CDR3 is made up of 14 amino acids. The germline V gene has CDR1 SNHLY and CDR2 FYNNEI. The CDR3 is CASSDRGRWETQYF. The CDR3 region has the DNA TGTGCCAGCAGTGATAGGGGGCGCTGGGAGACCCAGTACTTC.

V is TRBV7-9 and J is TRBJ1-1; TRBD1 is a possible D gene (5 bases). Per the germline V gene, CDR1 is SEHNR and CDR2 is FQNEAQ (reference sequence). Trimming removed 5 bases from V and 6 bases from J, with 16 bases in between. The CDR3 has 14 residues. The CDR3 here is CASSGYSRGPEAFF. CDR3 nucleotides: TGTGCCAGCAGCGGGTATTCGAGGGGTCCTGAAGCTTTCTTT.

Here the CDR3 reads CASSSTGGGGTEAFF. In DNA, the CDR3 is TGTGCCAGCAGTTCAACAGGGGGAGGGGGCACTGAAGCTTTCTTT. The chain employs TRBV27 and TRBJ1-1, with 8 bases aligning to TRBD1. V lost 4 bases, J lost 4 bases, and 8 bases stayed unmatched. CDR1 and CDR2 from the germline V gene are MNHEY and SMNVEV (reference sequence). The CDR3 is 15 amino acids.

The chain couples TRBV25-1 to TRBJ1-1; perhaps TRBD1 as D (6 bases). Germline V gene lookup returns CDR1 MGHDK and CDR2 SYGVNS. V shed 0 bases and J shed 2 bases, with 16 bases lying between them. The CDR3 contains 17 residues. CDR3 loop: CASSEYGRGRVNTEAFF. Written as DNA, the CDR3 is TGTGCCAGCAGTGAATATGGGCGGGGGCGAGTTAACACTGAAGCTTTCTTT. The full variable domain, completed using reference TRBV25-1 and TRBJ1-1, is EADIYQTPRYLVIGTGKKITLECSQTMGHDKMYWYQQDPGMELHLIHYSYGVNSTEKGDLSSESTVSRIRTEHFPLTLESARPSHTSQYLCASSEYGRGRVNTEAFFGQGTRLTVV.

CDR3 region: CASRGVGTDNSPLHF. In DNA form, the CDR3 reads TGTGCCAGCAGGGGGGTCGGGACGGATAATTCACCCCTCCACTTT. The chain has TRBV6-4 and TRBJ1-6; D possibly corresponds to TRBD1 (5 bases). Germline CDR1 MRHNA, CDR2 SNTAGT. The CDR3 runs 15 residues. V gave up 6 bases and J gave up 5 bases, with 14 bases separating them.

V is TRBV7-9 and J is TRBJ1-4; D is ambiguous. The CDR3 loop spans 14 amino acids. V lost 5 bases to trimming and J lost 3 bases, with 10 bases between them. Germline V gives CDR1 SEHNR, CDR2 FQNEAQ (reference sequence). CDR3 protein: CASSQDQANEKLFF. CDR3 bases: TGTGCCAGCAGCCAGGACCAAGCTAATGAAAAACTGTTTTTT. Complete variable domain (other parts from reference TRBV7-9 and TRBJ1-4): DTGVSQNPRHKITKRGQNVTFRCDPISEHNRLYWYRQTLGQGPEFLTYFQNEAQLEKSRLLSDRFSAERPKGSFSTLEIQRTEQGDSAMYLCASSQDQANEKLFFGSGTQLSVL.

The rearrangement joins TRBV5-1 to TRBJ1-1; no definite D call. Trimming took off 0 bases at V and 1 base at J, with 7 bases between the two ends. The CDR3 is 14 amino acids. Germline assignment: CDR1 SGHRS and CDR2 YFSETQ. CDR3 amino acids: CASSLGPANTEAFF. CDR3 sequence (DNA): TGCGCCAGCAGCTTGGGGCCCGCGAACACTGAAGCTTTCTTT.

The V gene is TRBV6-2 or TRBV6-3, the J gene TRBJ1-2, with 7 bases matching TRBD1. CDR3 size: 14 residues. V was clipped by 5 bases and J by 3 bases; unmatched bases: 6. CDR1 MNHEY and CDR2 SVGEGT come from the germline V gene. CDR3 region: CASSLRQGHYGYTF. The CDR3 DNA reads TGTGCCAGCAGTCTCCGACAGGGCCACTATGGCTACACCTTC.